Listed below are T cell receptor beta chains from one sample, sequenced in a study of blood T cell repertoires in COVID-19. Data came from immunoSEQ multiplex PCR; TCRdb stores just in-frame clones and leaves some out. This table holds about 260,000 clones, approximately 86% found once. Sequencing input: peripheral blood. These TCRs come from a man in his forties with active or convalescent COVID-19. Each CDR3 is given with its conserved first and last residue. A D gene is named only where the DNA matches it firmly. Clone sizes are given selectively: once, few, many, or a class where the clone is expanded.

cdr3_nt,cdr3_aa,d_call,j_call,v_call,clone_size
TGTGCCAGCAGGGCGGGACAGTTCACAGATACGCAGTATTTT,CASRAGQFTDTQYF,NA,TRBJ2-3,TRBV6-5,NA
TGCGCCAGCAGCACCTACCCGGACAGTTACACTGAAGCTTTCTTT,CASSTYPDSYTEAFF,NA,TRBJ1-1,TRBV5-1,NA
TGTGCCAGTAGTTCCCGGGGGGCGGACACTGAAGCTTTCTTT,CASSSRGADTEAFF,NA,TRBJ1-1,TRBV19,NA
TGTGCCACCAGCAGTCGCGATGGACGGGGGAACTATGGCTACACCTTC,CATSSRDGRGNYGYTF,NA,TRBJ1-2,TRBV15,NA
TGTGCCAGCAGCTTCGGACAGGGCTCCTACAATGAGCAGTTCTTC,CASSFGQGSYNEQFF,TRBD1,TRBJ2-1,TRBV9,few
TGTGCCAGCTCCTACACAGGGGGCAATGGCTACACCTTC,CASSYTGGNGYTF,TRBD1,TRBJ1-2,TRBV6-5,NA
TGTGCCAGCAGCTACGGACAGGGGGCTGAAGCTTTCTTT,CASSYGQGAEAFF,TRBD1,TRBJ1-1,TRBV7-6,NA
TGTGCCAGCAGTCCACAGCCCGGGACTAGAGTAAGCTGGGAGACCCAGTACTTC,CASSPQPGTRVSWETQYF,TRBD2,TRBJ2-5,TRBV25-1,NA
TGTGCCAGCAGCTCCGGGACTGCAAATGGCTACACCTTC,CASSSGTANGYTF,NA,TRBJ1-2,TRBV11-2,NA
TGTGCCAGCAGTTACTCCCCGGGACAGGCCGTCGAGCAGTACTTC,CASSYSPGQAVEQYF,TRBD1,TRBJ2-7,TRBV6-6,NA
TGTGCCAGCAGCCAAGGGACAGTCCAAGAGACCCAGTACTTC,CASSQGTVQETQYF,NA,TRBJ2-5,TRBV3-1/TRBV3-2,NA
TGTGCCAGCAGCTTAGGGGGCCTCGGGGAGCTGTTTTTT,CASSLGGLGELFF,NA,TRBJ2-2,TRBV11-2,NA
TGTGCCAGCAGCGCGGTTGTCAAGGCTAATGAAAAACTGTTTTTT,CASSAVVKANEKLFF,NA,TRBJ1-4,TRBV3-1/TRBV3-2,NA
TGTGCCAGCAGCCCGAGACAGGGTTTGGGGGAGACCCAGTACTTC,CASSPRQGLGETQYF,TRBD1,TRBJ2-5,TRBV13,NA
TGTGCCAGCAAGACAGAAAACTATGGCTACACCTTC,CASKTENYGYTF,NA,TRBJ1-2,TRBV27,NA
TGTGCCAGCAGCTTAGGGTTGCCTGCGGGCGAGCAGTACTTC,CASSLGLPAGEQYF,NA,TRBJ2-7,TRBV11-3,once
TGTGCCAGCAGTTTAAAACCCAGGGGGAACTATGGCTACACCTTC,CASSLKPRGNYGYTF,TRBD1,TRBJ1-2,TRBV27,NA
TGTGCCAGCAGCTTGATGAGCACTGAAGCTTTCTTT,CASSLMSTEAFF,NA,TRBJ1-1,TRBV5-4,NA